The clone carrying this T cell receptor beta chain was found once. Antigen specificity is unknown. Sequenced by immunoSEQ multiplex PCR; TCRdb stores in-frame clones only, minus some. The sample has 50,000 to 75,000 clones; 85% to 90% are singletons. This CDR3 is 15 amino acids long. Germline-derived CDR1 and CDR2 are SGHRS and YFSETQ. V shed 4 bases and J 4 bases; nucleotides not matched to a gene: 8. These data come from a study of OX40 agonist ivuxolimab in advanced cancers. Study-wide background: Dose-escalation cases comprised hepatocellular carcinoma, melanoma, renal cell or head and neck cancer. Antecedent anti-PD-1, anti-PD-L1 or anti-CTLA-4 therapy was permissible, with roughly 36% having received some. Study-level findings and limits: Among expanded peripheral T cells, antigen specificity went undetermined. Fewer expanded clones were found on average in CD4+ than in CD8+ T cells.

The sequence was obtained from an adult with an advanced solid tumor such as melanoma, head and neck, liver or kidney cancer. Sequences were derived from CD4+ or CD8+ T cells sorted from blood, sampled in a trial of the OX40 agonist ivuxolimab. The V call is TRBV5-1, the J call TRBJ2-5; TRBD1 agrees at 9 bases. In DNA form, the CDR3 reads TGCGCCAGCAGCACGGGACAGGGAAGGTTAGAGACCCAGTACTTC. Translated, it gives CASSTGQGRLETQYF.